This TCR beta chain was captured in a study of T cell responses to AZD1222 COVID-19 vaccine. Clones were read by immunoSEQ multiplex PCR, and TCRdb kept only the in-frame ones, dropping some. Of about 87,000 clones in the sample, roughly 90% were seen once. This clone was recorded only once. Its antigen is undetermined. The CDR3 covers 15 residues. Per germline, CDR1 ENHRY and CDR2 SYGVKD. V lost 0 bases to trimming and J lost 12 bases, with 21 bases between them. Study outcomes and limitations: Spike-wide vaccine-associated CD4 TCRs dominated at 160-218 and 743-854.

The chain is built from TRBV10-3 and TRBJ2-7; D possibly corresponds to TRBD1 (6 bases). Sequencing used peripheral blood, obtained on day 0 of AZD1222 vaccination. This TCR came from an adult in good health. The CDR3 spells CAISESGRGSFGGYF. CDR3 DNA: TGTGCCATCAGTGAGTCGGGCAGGGGATCCTTCGGAGGGTACTTC.